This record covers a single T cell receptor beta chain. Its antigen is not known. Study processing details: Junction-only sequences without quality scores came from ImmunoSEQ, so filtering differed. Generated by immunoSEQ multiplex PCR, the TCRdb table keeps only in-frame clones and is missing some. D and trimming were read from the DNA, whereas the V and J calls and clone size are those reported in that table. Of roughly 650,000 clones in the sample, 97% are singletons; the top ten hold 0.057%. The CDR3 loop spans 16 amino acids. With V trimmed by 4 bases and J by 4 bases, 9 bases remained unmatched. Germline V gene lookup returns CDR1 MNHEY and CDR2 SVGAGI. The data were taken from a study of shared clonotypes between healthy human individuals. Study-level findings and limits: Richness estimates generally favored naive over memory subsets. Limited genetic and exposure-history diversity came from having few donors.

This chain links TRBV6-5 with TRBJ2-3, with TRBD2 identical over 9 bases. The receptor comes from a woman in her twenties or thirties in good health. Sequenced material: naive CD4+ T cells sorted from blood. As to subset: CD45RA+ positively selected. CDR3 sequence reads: CASSSSIAGVPDTQYF. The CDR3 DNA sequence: TGTGCCAGCAGTTCCTCGATAGCGGGAGTCCCAGATACGCAGTATTTT.